These T cell receptor beta chains were read from a single sample in a study of T cells in Graves' hyperthyroidism and ophthalmopathy. From the multiplex PCR reads, TCRdb called clonotypes with MiXCR, one entry per CDR3 protein. The sample lists a few hundred thousand distinct CDR3 sequences; under 60% were seen once. Sequenced: peripheral blood or thyroid tissue (not recorded which). The receptors were gathered from a woman younger than 30 with Graves' hyperthyroidism. The CDR3 runs from the conserved cysteine through the conserved F or W. Fields, in order: D gene, clone size, V gene, J gene, CDR3 protein, CDR3 DNA. A D gene is named only where the DNA matches it firmly. A clone size is listed for some rows: how often the clone was seen (once, few, many), or a class if it is expanded.

.	.	TRBV10-3	TRBJ2-7	CAISNKSYEQYF	TGTGCCATCAGTAACAAATCCTACGAGCAGTACTTC
TRBD2	.	TRBV7-2	TRBJ2-7	CASAPPRGLSYEQYF	TGTGCCAGCGCTCCCCCCCGGGGACTATCCTACGAGCAGTACTTC
.	.	TRBV11-1	TRBJ1-5	CASSSQGTSNQPQHF	TGTGCCAGCAGCTCTCAGGGGACTAGCAATCAGCCCCAGCATTTT
TRBD2	many	TRBV7-8	TRBJ2-5	CASSPRTSGRQGNQETQYF	TGTGCCAGCAGCCCCCGGACTAGCGGGAGGCAAGGGAACCAAGAGACCCAGTACTTC
TRBD2	.	TRBV20-1	TRBJ2-2	CSARPGLGSYNEQFF	TGCAGTGCTAGACCGGGACTAGGCTCCTACAATGAGCAGTTTTTT
.	many	TRBV3-1	TRBJ1-2	CASSRRDVANYGYTF	TGTGCCAGCAGCCGTAGGGACGTAGCTAACTATGGCTACACCTTC
TRBD1	.	TRBV2	TRBJ1-5	CASSGDRGRAQPQHF	TGTGCCAGCAGTGGGGACAGGGGAAGGGCGCAGCCCCAGCATTTT
TRBD2	many	TRBV5-6	TRBJ2-2	CASKNEGLAGYTGELFF	TGTGCCAGCAAGAACGAGGGACTAGCGGGATACACCGGGGAGCTGTTTTTT
TRBD1	.	TRBV5-1	TRBJ1-4	CASSLEEAGQGGEKLFF	TGCGCCAGCAGCTTGGAGGAAGCGGGACAGGGAGGAGAAAAACTGTTTTTT
.	many	TRBV11-2	TRBJ1-2	CASSLVGAGVYGYTF	TGTGCCAGCAGCTTAGTAGGGGCAGGCGTCTATGGCTACACCTTC
.	many	TRBV7-9	TRBJ1-5	CASSLARDGRADQPQHF	TGTGCCAGCAGCTTAGCTAGGGACGGCAGGGCCGATCAGCCCCAGCATTTT
TRBD2	.	TRBV12-3/TRBV12-4	TRBJ2-6	CASSSSGRANVLTF	TGTGCCAGCAGTTCTAGCGGGAGGGCCAACGTCCTGACTTTC
.	many	TRBV7-2	TRBJ2-5	CASSFDQETQYF	TGTGCCAGCAGCTTTGACCAAGAGACCCAGTACTTC
TRBD2	.	TRBV15	TRBJ2-7	CATSSLAGLAYEQYF	TGTGCCACCAGCAGCTTAGCGGGACTAGCCTACGAGCAGTACTTC
.	many	TRBV19	TRBJ2-7	CASSISVGSSATYYEQYF	TGTGCCAGTAGTATTTCCGTGGGTTCGAGCGCGACATATTACGAGCAGTACTTC
.	many	TRBV19	TRBJ1-5	CASRGGDIYNQPQHF	TGTGCCAGTAGGGGGGGGGACATCTACAATCAGCCCCAGCATTTT
.	few	TRBV7-8	TRBJ2-7	CASSTAGWEYSYEQYF	TGTGCCAGCAGTACCGCGGGGTGGGAGTACTCCTACGAGCAGTACTTC
TRBD1	.	TRBV7-9	TRBJ2-7	CASSSQGANEQYF	TGTGCCAGCAGTTCGCAGGGGGCGAATGAGCAGTACTTC
TRBD1	.	TRBV13	TRBJ2-7	CASRGQGAREQYF	TGTGCCAGCAGGGGCCAGGGGGCGCGGGAGCAGTACTTC
TRBD1	few	TRBV27	TRBJ2-5	CASSRGGLIQETQYF	TGTGCCAGCAGTCGAGGGGGCTTGATCCAAGAGACCCAGTACTTC
.	many	TRBV2	TRBJ2-5	CASSEGEARKTQYF	TGTGCCAGCAGTGAAGGGGAGGCCCGGAAGACCCAGTACTTC
TRBD1	many	TRBV12-3/TRBV12-4	TRBJ2-2	CASRGQGGHTGELFF	TGTGCCAGCAGGGGACAGGGCGGGCACACCGGGGAGCTGTTTTTT
.	many	TRBV6-2/TRBV6-3	TRBJ1-1	CASSSGRENTEAFF	TGTGCCAGCAGTTCCGGCAGGGAAAACACTGAAGCTTTCTTT
.	many	TRBV5-6	TRBJ2-7	CASSLSLGLIYYEQYF	TGTGCCAGCAGCTTGTCCCTGGGACTCATTTACTACGAGCAGTACTTC